This T cell receptor (beta chain) was profiled in a study of blood T cell repertoires in COVID-19. Across the whole study: The United States, Italy and Spain supplied acute and convalescent COVID-19 samples.

This clone was counted only a few times. Assay used: immunoSEQ multiplex PCR; TCRdb lists only in-frame clones, some missing. The sample contains 250,000 to 350,000 clones, roughly 84% of which appear only once. This receptor was identified in a human donor with COVID-19, enrolled during active disease. The donor label of this sample is uncertain. Sequenced: peripheral blood.

Written as DNA, the CDR3 is TGTGCCAGTAGTATTATGCAGGGGCACAATGAGCAGTTCTTC. Translating gives CASSIMQGHNEQFF. The rearrangement joins TRBV19 to TRBJ2-1; D perhaps matches TRBD1 (6 bases). This CDR3 has 14 residues. CDR1 and CDR2 from the germline V gene are LNHDA and SQIVND (reference sequence). Trimming shortened V by 3 bases and J by 5 bases, and 11 bases separated the two germline ends.